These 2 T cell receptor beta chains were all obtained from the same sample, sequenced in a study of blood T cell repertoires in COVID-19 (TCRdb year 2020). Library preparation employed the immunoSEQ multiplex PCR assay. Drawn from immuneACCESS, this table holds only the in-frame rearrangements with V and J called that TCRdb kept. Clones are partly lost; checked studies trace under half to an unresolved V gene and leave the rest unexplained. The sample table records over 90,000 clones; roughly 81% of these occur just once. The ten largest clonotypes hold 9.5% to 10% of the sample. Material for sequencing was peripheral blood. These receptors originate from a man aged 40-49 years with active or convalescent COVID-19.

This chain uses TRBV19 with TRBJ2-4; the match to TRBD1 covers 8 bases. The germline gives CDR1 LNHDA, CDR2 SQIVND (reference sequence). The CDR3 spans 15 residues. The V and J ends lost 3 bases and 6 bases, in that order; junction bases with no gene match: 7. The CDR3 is CASSIPGQGRNIQYF. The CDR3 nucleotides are TGTGCCAGTAGTATCCCCGGACAGGGTCGAAACATTCAGTACTTC.

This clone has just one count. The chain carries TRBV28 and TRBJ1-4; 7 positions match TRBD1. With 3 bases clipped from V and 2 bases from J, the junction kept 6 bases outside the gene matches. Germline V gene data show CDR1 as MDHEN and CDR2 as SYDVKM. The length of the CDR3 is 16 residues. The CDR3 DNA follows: TGTGCCAGCAGTTTTACCACAGGGGCCACTAATGAAAAACTGTTTTTT. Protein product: CASSFTTGATNEKLFF.